The 5 T cell receptor beta chains below come from one sample, sequenced in a study of response to subunit inactivated influenza vaccine. TCRdb analysed the RT-PCR reads with MiXCR anew, one entry per CDR3 protein. This table has about 520,000 distinct CDR3 sequences, 6.5% to 8% appearing once. This specimen was PBMCs from blood, taken 23 months after vaccination. These receptors were taken from a man in his fifties or sixties who received an inactivated influenza vaccine.

This clonotype turned up a few times. The chain uses TRBV12-3 or TRBV12-4 and TRBJ1-4, with TRBD1 matching 11 bases. The CDR3 consists of 17 residues. Losses at the gene ends were 6 bases for V and 7 bases for J; bases not matched to a gene: 13. Here the CDR3 DNA reads TGTGCCAGCAGCCTTGTCCCGGGACAGGGGGACGTTGAAAAACTGTTTTTT. Translated: CASSLVPGQGDVEKLFF.

The sample holds a few counts of this clonotype. V is TRBV12-5 and J is TRBJ2-5; D is perhaps TRBD1 or TRBD2 (5 bases each). This CDR3 has 15 residues. Germline V gene data show CDR1 as LGHNT and CDR2 as FRNRAP. Between the trimmed V and J ends, which lost 3 bases and 2 bases, there was a span of 13 bases. CDR3 sequence: CASGFFGTEQETQYF. DNA of the CDR3: TGTGCTAGTGGTTTTTTTGGGACCGAGCAAGAGACCCAGTACTTC.

This clonotype was detected a few times. The chain joins TRBV29-1 to TRBJ2-1, with unresolved D. This CDR3 is built from 17 residues. Trimming left V 1 base short and J 0 bases short, with 16 bases between. Germline V lookup: CDR1 SQVTM, CDR2 ANQGSEA. The CDR3 DNA reads TGCAGCGTTGAAGTAGGCGTCTGGGGAAACTCCTACAATGAGCAGTTCTTC. Amino acid sequence: CSVEVGVWGNSYNEQFF.

The gene calls are TRBV7-3 and TRBJ2-2; D is unresolved. Germline V gene lookup returns CDR1 SGHTA and CDR2 FQGTGA. CDR3 length: 13 amino acids. V lost 5 bases to trimming and J lost 6 bases, with 10 bases between them. In nucleotides, the CDR3 is TGTGCCAGCAGCCCCAGTTACCCCGGGGAGCTGTTTTTT. Protein product: CASSPSYPGELFF.

This clonotype has only a few counts. The J gene is TRBJ1-5, the V gene TRBV20-1, with D possibly being TRBD1 (5 bases). This CDR3 region has 12 residues. V lost 3 bases and J 5 bases, leaving 8 bases between the germline ends. In germline, CDR1 is DFQATT, CDR2 SNEGSKA (reference sequence). The CDR3 DNA sequence: TGCAGTGCTAGTGTGGGGGATCAGCCCCAGCATTTT. Translated, it gives CSASVGDQPQHF.